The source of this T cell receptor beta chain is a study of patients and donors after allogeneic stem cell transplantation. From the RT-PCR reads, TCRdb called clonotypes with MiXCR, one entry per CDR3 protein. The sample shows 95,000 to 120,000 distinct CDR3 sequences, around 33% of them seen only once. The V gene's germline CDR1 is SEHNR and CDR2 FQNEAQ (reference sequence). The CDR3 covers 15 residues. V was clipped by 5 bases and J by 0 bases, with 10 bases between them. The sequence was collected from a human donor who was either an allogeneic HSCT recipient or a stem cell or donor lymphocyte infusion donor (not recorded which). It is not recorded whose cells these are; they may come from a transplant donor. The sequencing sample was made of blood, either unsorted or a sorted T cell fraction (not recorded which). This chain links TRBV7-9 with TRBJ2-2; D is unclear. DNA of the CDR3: TGTGCCAGCAGCAGGGTTTTTCCGAACACCGGGGAGCTGTTTTTT. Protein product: CASSRVFPNTGELFF.